This TCR beta chain derives from a study of cytomegalovirus exposure and HLA in healthy donors. Overall study results and limits: In a later analysis, more than 15,000 TCR beta sequences were associated with HLA alleles at 0.05 false discovery rate. A few of the chains that were CMV-associated were confirmed in vitro to be specific for CMV antigens. Donors belonging to an Asian-associated ancestry cluster reportedly showed fewer N-insertions in productive TCRs than the roughly 670-donor mean, according to what a later analysis found.

Though nominally healthy at sampling, donors likely had unrecorded immune exposures. CDR1 and CDR2 from the germline V gene are SEHNR and FQNEAQ (reference sequence). The CDR3 is made up of 12 amino acids. About this clone: Its antigen is undetermined. Compared with germline, one end of the junction differs, possibly owing to a read error.

Use of 60 Vbeta and 13 Jbeta primers characterized the PCR. Sequencing was performed with immunoSEQ multiplex PCR; in TCRdb, only in-frame clones are kept and a portion is missing. Of over 120,000 clones in the sample, 80% were seen once. Sequencing input: PBMCs. The V gene is TRBV7-9, the J gene TRBJ2-1; D gene uncertain. The TCR sequence derives from a woman in her twenties or thirties in good health and CMV-seronegative. CDR3 bases: TGTTCCAGCCTCGAGGTGAACAATGAGCAGTTCTTC. This codes for CSSLEVNNEQFF.